Reported below is one T cell receptor beta chain. A single base separates this from a much larger clone, so it may be a read error. Using RNA transcripts as the source, TCR beta CDR3 regions were amplified. Carried out on the TCR CDR3, a first-round RT-PCR used the HTBI primer set. Each CDR3 protein is one row after TCRdb ran MiXCR on the multiplex PCR reads. The repertoire holds a few hundred thousand distinct CDR3 sequences, with 13% to 15% as singletons. The CDR3 has 17 residues. From germline, CDR1 is MNHNS and CDR2 SASEGT. This sample is drawn from a study of T cells in Graves' hyperthyroidism and ophthalmopathy.

Sequences were obtained from blood. The source is a woman between 40 and 50 years old with Graves' hyperthyroidism. The rearrangement uses TRBV6-1 and TRBJ2-7; 8 nucleotides line up with TRBD1. For the CDR3, the DNA is TGTGCCAGCAGCCGAACGCGGACAGGGCAAAGGTACTACGAGCAGTGCTTC. Amino acids: CASSRTRTGQRYYEQCF.